The clone carrying this T cell receptor beta chain occurred a few times. Its cognate antigen is unknown. These data belong to a study of beta chain features in type 1 diabetes. The CDR3 totals 19 residues. J was trimmed by 0 bases and V by 0 bases; bases with no gene match: 14. Germline V lookup: CDR1 LGHNA, CDR2 YSLEER. Whole-study results and caveats: Patients' naive, central memory and regulatory TCRB repertoires appeared more alike than those of healthy donors.

Sorted populations all exceeded 95% purity. All of the isolated RNA was reverse transcribed, so expressed TCRB transcripts were sequenced. About 3.57 million reads were obtained on average from naive, central memory and regulatory T cell samples. Sequenced by immunoSEQ multiplex PCR; TCRdb stores in-frame clones only, minus some. The sample shows a few hundred thousand clones, roughly 15% of them seen only once. V gene TRBV4-3 combines with J gene TRBJ2-7; 7 positions agree with TRBD2. The sample taken for sequencing was naive CD4+ T cells from blood. This TCR came from a woman aged 18 to 35 in good health. DNA for the CDR3: TGCGCCAGCAGCCAAGAGGGTGAGTCTCCTAGCGGCCCCTCCTACGAGCAGTACTTC. Its translation: CASSQEGESPSGPSYEQYF.